This T cell receptor (beta chain) is drawn from a study of blood T cell repertoires in COVID-19. Method: immunoSEQ multiplex PCR; TCRdb's copy keeps in-frame clones and lacks some. The sample shows 85,000 to 130,000 clones, 85% to 90% of them seen only once. Germline V lookup: CDR1 SGHDN, CDR2 FVKESK. The length of the CDR3 is 14 residues. V gave up 3 bases and J gave up 8 bases; unmatched junction bases: 9. The TCR was taken from a human donor in a cohort sampled during active COVID-19. The rearrangement links TRBV14 to TRBJ1-1; TRBD1 matches 7 bases. What was sequenced was peripheral blood. The CDR3 here is CASSQQDRTGEAFF. The CDR3 nucleotides are TGTGCCAGCAGCCAGCAGGACAGGACGGGAGAAGCTTTCTTT.